This passage covers 22 T cell receptor beta chains from one sample sequenced in a study of blood T cell repertoires in COVID-19. Clones were read by immunoSEQ multiplex PCR, and TCRdb kept only the in-frame ones, dropping some. The table records some 240,000 clones, approximately 91% of them present only once. The sample was peripheral blood. The receptors shown here come from a man between 60 and 75 years old who had recovered from COVID-19.

The CDR3 DNA reads as TGTGCCAGCAGCAAAGGACTAGCGGTTAACTACGAGCAGTACTTC. It codes for CASSKGLAVNYEQYF. The chain is built from TRBV3-1 (or the pseudogene TRBV3-2) and TRBJ2-7, with 10 bases lining up with TRBD2. Germline lookup yields CDR1 LGHDT and CDR2 YNNKEL (reference sequence). This CDR3 comprises 15 residues. The V segment lost 5 bases and the J segment 3 bases; nucleotides outside the gene matches: 7.

The V call is TRBV7-2, the J call TRBJ2-7; no clear D. In germline, CDR1 is SGHTA, CDR2 FQGNSA. The CDR3 covers 13 residues. The V end lost 2 bases, the J end lost 7 bases, and 12 bases lay between the germline ends. The CDR3 DNA follows: TGTGCCAGCAGCTTAATCCCCCCTCGGGAGCAGTACTTC. This sequence encodes CASSLIPPREQYF.

The table lists this clone with a count of one. The V and J genes are TRBV6-7 and TRBJ2-7; maybe TRBD1 (6 bases). TRBV6-7 is assigned to the ORF class and has an uncertain function. Trimming took 7 bases from V and 0 from J, leaving 13 bases between them. The CDR3 spans 14 residues. The CDR3 region is CASTADRCSYEQYF. Written as DNA, the CDR3 is TGTGCCAGCACCGCGGACAGATGCTCCTACGAGCAGTACTTC.

The chain links TRBV7-2 to TRBJ1-6; D is unclear. This CDR3 has 17 residues. Germline-derived CDR1 and CDR2 are SGHTA and FQGNSA. Trimming pared 1 base from V and 5 bases from J, leaving 15 bases between. The chain's CDR3 is CASSLGQHNPNNSPLHF. The CDR3 nucleotides read TGTGCCAGCAGCTTAGGACAACATAACCCGAATAATTCACCCCTCCACTTT.

This sequence joins TRBV7-3 and TRBJ2-3; D may be TRBD2 (6 bases). Germline lookup yields CDR1 SGHTA and CDR2 FQGTGA. V was trimmed by 4 bases and J by 7 bases, leaving 12 bases between them. CDR3 length: 13 amino acids. The CDR3 loop reads CASSSHGGYTQYF. The CDR3, as DNA: TGTGCCAGCAGCTCCCACGGGGGATATACGCAGTATTTT.

This chain connects TRBV30 to TRBJ2-2; D is perhaps TRBD2 (5 bases). With 4 bases removed from V and 0 bases from J, the gap between germline ends came to 9 bases. The length of the CDR3 is 14 residues. Germline CDR1 reads GTSNPN; CDR2 reads SVGIG (reference sequence). CDR3 nucleotides: TGTGCCTGGACCAGGACTGCGAACACCGGGGAGCTGTTTTTT. Translation gives CAWTRTANTGELFF.

This clone occurred many times. The chain recombines TRBV19 with TRBJ1-1, with D uncertain. Looked up from germline, CDR1 is LNHDA and CDR2 is SQIVND (reference sequence). The CDR3 is 14 amino acids. Trimming took 7 bases from V and 0 from J, leaving 12 bases between them. CDR3 amino acids: CASTYNRLNTEAFF. CDR3 in DNA: TGTGCCAGTACCTATAACAGATTGAACACTGAAGCTTTCTTT.

J is TRBJ2-2 and V is TRBV4-1, with 7 bases fitting TRBD2. CDR1 MGHRA and CDR2 YSYEKL come from the germline V gene. V was clipped by 4 bases and J by 4 bases; unmatched bases: 12. CDR3 length equals 17 residues. The CDR3 bases are TGCGCCAGCAGCCCCGACGGGGGAGGGAGGCGCACCGGGGAGCTGTTTTTT. Translating gives CASSPDGGGRRTGELFF.

The chain recombines TRBV5-4 with TRBJ1-1; TRBD1 aligns across 8 bases. This CDR3 comprises 16 residues. Germline CDR1 and CDR2: SGHNT and YYREEE (reference sequence). Unmatched junction bases numbered 10, after V lost 2 bases and J lost 4 bases. CDR3 nucleotides: TGTGCCAGCAGCTTAGGTCAGGGGGCTCCGAGCACTGAAGCTTTCTTT. It yields the protein CASSLGQGAPSTEAFF.

This clone came up once. This chain joins TRBV9 and TRBJ2-1; 8 nucleotides align to TRBD1. The junction had 8 bases not matched to a gene; V was cut back by 4 bases and J by 5 bases. CDR1 is SGDLS and CDR2 is YYNGEE in the germline V gene. CDR3 length: 15 residues. The CDR3 sequence is CASSPRTGTNNEQFF. CDR3 nucleotide sequence: TGTGCCAGCAGCCCAAGGACAGGGACCAACAATGAGCAGTTCTTC.

CDR3 nucleotides: TGTGCCAGCAGCTTGGCTAAAACTAGCGGGGTGGGCACAGATACGCAGTATTTT. This sequence encodes CASSLAKTSGVGTDTQYF. V is TRBV5-8 and J is TRBJ2-3; 10 positions match TRBD2. This CDR3 has 18 residues. Germline CDR1 reads SGHTS; CDR2 reads YDEGEE. V was pared by 0 bases and J by 1 base, with 8 bases of the junction left unmatched.

This clone has just one count. This sequence joins TRBV7-3 and TRBJ2-2, with TRBD2 identical over 9 bases. V gave up 1 base and J gave up 7 bases; unmatched junction bases: 10. Germline V gene sequence: CDR1 SGHTA, CDR2 FQGTGA. The CDR3 runs 17 residues. The CDR3 is CASSLRVAGVKVGELFF. The CDR3 nucleotides read TGTGCCAGCAGCTTAAGGGTAGCGGGAGTAAAGGTCGGGGAGCTGTTTTTT.

The CDR3 DNA is TGTGCCAGTAGTGCATGGGCAGGGGGTTCCGGTGGCTACACCTTC. This sequence encodes CASSAWAGGSGGYTF. V gene TRBV19 combines with J gene TRBJ1-2; 7 bases are a match to TRBD1. The trim removed 5 bases at V and 7 bases at J, leaving 13 bases unmatched. Per germline, CDR1 LNHDA and CDR2 SQIVND (reference sequence). The length of the CDR3 is 15 residues.

Concerning this clone: The same CDR3 is also encoded by other DNA sequences in this sample. This rearrangement joins TRBV2 to TRBJ1-1, with TRBD1 matching 8 bases. Trimming took 6 bases from V and 0 from J; bases not matched to a gene: 3. CDR1 is SNHLY and CDR2 is FYNNEI in the germline V gene. CDR3 length equals 14 residues. The chain's CDR3 is CASSGQGMNTEAFF. DNA for the CDR3: TGTGCCAGCAGCGGACAGGGAATGAACACTGAAGCTTTCTTT.

The chain couples TRBV5-4 to TRBJ1-6; D uncertain. Germline CDR1 SGHNT, CDR2 YYREEE (reference sequence). The CDR3 length is 13 residues. Trimming removed 4 bases from V and 7 bases from J, with 9 bases in between. The CDR3 DNA reads as TGTGCCAGCAGCGAAGACTTCAATTCACCCCTCCACTTT. Translating it yields CASSEDFNSPLHF.

The J gene is TRBJ1-1, the V gene TRBV5-1, with D perhaps TRBD1 (5 bases). This CDR3 contains 15 residues. CDR1 is SGHRS, CDR2 YFSETQ, per germline. V was trimmed by 4 bases and J by 4 bases, leaving 17 bases between them. CDR3 nucleotides: TGCGCCAGCAGCCCCGAACAGGTAGGCGTCACTGAAGCTTTCTTT. Residues: CASSPEQVGVTEAFF.

This sequence joins TRBV27 and TRBJ2-7; D perhaps matches TRBD2 (6 bases). Trimming shortened V by 5 bases and J by 1 base, and 12 bases separated the two germline ends. Germline values: CDR1 MNHEY, CDR2 SMNVEV (reference sequence). The CDR3 is made up of 14 amino acids. The CDR3: CASSQLAQSYEQYF. CDR3 DNA: TGTGCCAGCAGTCAGCTAGCGCAATCCTACGAGCAGTACTTC.

The chain uses TRBV6-6 and TRBJ1-2; 8 nucleotides align to TRBD1. The CDR3 is 14 amino acids. The germline V gene has CDR1 MNHNY and CDR2 SVGAGI (reference sequence). V dropped 5 bases and J dropped 4; count of bases not matched to a gene: 6. The CDR3 DNA reads as TGTGCCAGCAGTGACCAGGGGGCGGGCTATGGCTACACCTTC. It yields the protein CASSDQGAGYGYTF.

V is TRBV6-6 and J is TRBJ1-5; 7 positions agree with TRBD1. Looked up from germline, CDR1 is MNHNY and CDR2 is SVGAGI (reference sequence). Trimming took 2 bases from V and 4 from J; bases not matched to a gene: 5. This CDR3 comprises 15 residues. CDR3 DNA: TGTGCCAGCAGTTACCAGGGGGTCCAGAATCAGCCCCAGCATTTT. Protein product: CASSYQGVQNQPQHF.

The sample holds one count of this clone. V usage is TRBV25-1 and J usage is TRBJ1-2; D may be TRBD1 (5 bases). In germline, CDR1 is MGHDK, CDR2 SYGVNS. This CDR3 has 14 amino acids. V was cut by 0 bases and J by 4 bases, with 9 bases left in between. The CDR3 protein is CASSEYRDSYGYTF. CDR3 coding DNA: TGTGCCAGCAGTGAATATCGAGACAGCTATGGCTACACCTTC.

CDR3 sequence: CASNPRGGRGTEAFF. The CDR3 region has the DNA TGTGCCAGCAACCCCCGGGGGGGGCGCGGCACTGAAGCTTTCTTT. The chain is built from TRBV5-8 and TRBJ1-1; perhaps TRBD1 as D (6 bases). Germline V gene sequence: CDR1 SGHTS, CDR2 YDEGEE. The germline V and J ends were trimmed by 6 bases and 4 bases, with 19 bases remaining between them. This CDR3 is 15 amino acids long.

The gene calls are TRBV27 and TRBJ1-1, with a tentative D call TRBD1 (5 bases). The CDR3 has 17 amino acids. The germline gives CDR1 MNHEY, CDR2 SMNVEV (reference sequence). The V end lost 5 bases, the J end lost 1 base, and 20 bases lay between the germline ends. CDR3 sequence reads: CASSRQETGHPNTEAFF. CDR3 sequence (DNA): TGTGCCAGCAGTCGGCAGGAGACCGGACACCCGAACACTGAAGCTTTCTTT.